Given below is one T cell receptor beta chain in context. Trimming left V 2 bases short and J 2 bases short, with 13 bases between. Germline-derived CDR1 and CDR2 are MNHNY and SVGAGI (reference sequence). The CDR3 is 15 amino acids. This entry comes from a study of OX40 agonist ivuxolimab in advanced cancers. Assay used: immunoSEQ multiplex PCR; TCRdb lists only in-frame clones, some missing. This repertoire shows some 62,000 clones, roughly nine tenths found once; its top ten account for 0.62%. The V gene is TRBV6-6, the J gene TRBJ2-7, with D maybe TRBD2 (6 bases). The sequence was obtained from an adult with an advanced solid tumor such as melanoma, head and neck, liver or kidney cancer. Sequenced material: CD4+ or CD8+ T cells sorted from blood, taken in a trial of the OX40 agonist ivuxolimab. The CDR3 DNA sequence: TGTGCCAGCAGTTACGGAGGGTGGGGCACCTACGAGCAGTACTTC. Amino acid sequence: CASSYGGWGTYEQYF.